The 9 T cell receptor beta chains presented below share a single source sample, sequenced in a study of cytomegalovirus exposure and HLA in healthy donors (dated by TCRdb to 2016 to 2017). Library preparation used the immunoSEQ multiplex PCR assay. For the multiplex PCR, a mixture combining 60 forward primers for TCR Vbeta segments and 13 reverse primers for TCR Jbeta segments was used. Drawn from immuneACCESS, this table holds only the in-frame rearrangements with V and J called that TCRdb kept. Clones are partly lost; checked studies trace under half to an unresolved V gene and leave the rest unexplained. This sample comprises some 170,000 clones, 83% of them detected only once. Of the sample, 3.5% to 5% falls within the top ten clones. The source material was PBMCs. Every receptor here comes from a man in his fifties in good health and CMV-seropositive.

On this clone itself: At one end the junction does not follow the germline gene, possibly because of a read error. This rearrangement joins TRBV7-9 to TRBJ2-5; D is possibly TRBD2 (6 bases). Germline V gene lookup returns CDR1 SEHNR and CDR2 FQNEAQ (reference sequence). The CDR3 has 17 residues. As DNA, the CDR3 is TGTTCCAGCAGCTCCCCCCTTTGGGGAGGATCCCAAGAGACCCAGTACTTC. Residues: CSSSSPLWGGSQETQYF.

The chain combines TRBV7-2 with TRBJ1-2; the match to TRBD1 covers 9 bases. The germline V gene has CDR1 SGHTA and CDR2 FQGNSA. The CDR3 sequence is 15 residues long. The junction had 13 bases not matched to a gene; V was cut back by 7 bases and J by 7 bases. In DNA, the CDR3 is TGTGCCAGCACATTCCAGACAGGGGGGTCTGCTGGCTACACCTTC. It codes for CASTFQTGGSAGYTF.

The CDR3 spells CASSFDRDSVLTF. In nucleotides, the CDR3 is TGTGCCAGCAGCTTCGACAGAGACAGCGTCCTGACTTTC. This chain uses TRBV7-2 with TRBJ2-6; D is perhaps TRBD1 (5 bases). The CDR3 loop spans 13 amino acids. The V gene's germline CDR1 is SGHTA and CDR2 FQGNSA. V gave up 3 bases and J gave up 12 bases, with 12 bases separating them.

The rearrangement links TRBV5-1 to TRBJ2-5, with TRBD2 matching 11 bases. The CDR3 spans 17 residues. CDR1 is SGHRS, CDR2 YFSETQ, per germline. The junction had 9 bases not matched to a gene; V was cut back by 2 bases and J by 3 bases. CDR3 coding DNA: TGCGCCAGCAGCTTATACTACGGGGGACTAGCGGAAGAGACCCAGTACTTC. This sequence encodes CASSLYYGGLAEETQYF.

The chain joins TRBV6-1 to TRBJ2-7; 7 bases align to TRBD1. Germline V CDR1 and CDR2: MNHNS, SASEGT. There are 13 residues in the CDR3. The ends lost 9 bases at V and 1 base at J; junction bases unmatched: 6. The CDR3 protein is CASWLTGSYEQYF. In nucleotides, the CDR3 is TGTGCCAGTTGGCTGACAGGGTCCTACGAGCAGTACTTC.

The sample holds a few counts of this clone. The V gene is TRBV9, the J gene TRBJ1-2, with TRBD1 as a possible D gene (5 bases). V was pared by 0 bases and J by 3 bases, with 6 bases between. The CDR3 is 13 amino acids. Per the germline V gene, CDR1 is SGDLS and CDR2 is YYNGEE. The CDR3 DNA is TGTGCCAGCAGCGTAGTAGGGGACTATGGCTACACCTTC. As protein: CASSVVGDYGYTF.

The rearrangement uses TRBV19 and TRBJ2-5; possibly TRBD2 for D (6 bases). V lost 5 bases to trimming and J lost 5 bases, with 9 bases between them. Germline values: CDR1 LNHDA, CDR2 SQIVND (reference sequence). The length of the CDR3 is 12 residues. CDR3 in DNA: TGTGCCAGTAGTGCTAGCGCTGAGACCCAGTACTTC. This gives the protein CASSASAETQYF.

This chain joins TRBV9 and TRBJ1-1; no firm D call. This CDR3 has 13 residues. Germline-derived CDR1 and CDR2 are SGDLS and YYNGEE. V gave up 1 base and J gave up 7 bases, with 11 bases separating them. CDR3 amino acids: CASSVIGRGEAFF. DNA of the CDR3: TGTGCCAGCAGCGTAATAGGGCGGGGTGAAGCTTTCTTT.

The genes are TRBV18 and TRBJ2-7, with 8 bases lining up with TRBD2. With 0 bases clipped from V and 1 base from J, the junction kept 5 bases outside the gene matches. This CDR3 has 16 residues. CDR1 is KGHSH, CDR2 LQKENI, per germline. CDR3 sequence: CASSPPGTSGSYEQYF. The CDR3 coding sequence is TGTGCCAGCTCACCACCGGGTACTAGCGGATCCTACGAGCAGTACTTC. The full variable domain, in which reference TRBV18 and TRBJ2-7 provide the parts outside the CDR3, is NAGVMQNPRHLVRRRGQEARLRCSPMKGHSHVYWYRQLPEEGLKFMVYLQKENIIDESGMPKERFSAEFPKEGPSILRIQQVVRGDSAAYFCASSPPGTSGSYEQYFGPGTRLTVT.